The text below deals with one T cell receptor (beta chain). The antigen is not known. TCRdb re-called the reads with MiXCR, one entry per CDR3 protein. The table has some 560,000 distinct CDR3 sequences, roughly 42% seen once. This sample is drawn from a study of T cell repertoires in cytomegalovirus infection. At the level of the study: CMV epitopes in the study were HLA-C-restricted (recently identified) and HLA-B-restricted (well studied).

Study-level results: CMV carriers with the relevant HLA were identified by cumulative public TCR beta family frequency.

The TCR sequence derives from a human donor in good health (CMV status not recorded). Some clones in this sample may be carry-over from other donors' samples. Here the sequenced sample was cultured PBMCs, taken from culture after CMV antigen stimulation.

The CDR3 protein is CASSLRRLLNTGELFF. Written as DNA, the CDR3 is TGTGCCAGCAGCTTAAGGCGGCTCTTGAACACCGGGGAGCTGTTTTTT. V usage is TRBV7-2 and J usage is TRBJ2-2; D unclear. CDR3 length equals 16 residues. Germline V gives CDR1 SGHTA, CDR2 FQGNSA. V shed 2 bases and J shed 1 base, with 11 bases lying between them.